This passage covers 21 T cell receptor beta chains from one sample sequenced in a study of a mutant IDH1 vaccine in newly diagnosed glioma. The time point denotes: week 11, during vaccination. All doses held 300 ug of mutant IDH1 20-mer peptide, with topical imiquimod. Assay: immunoSEQ multiplex PCR; the TCRdb copy retains only in-frame clones and omits some. Here the sample spans over 55,000 clones, roughly four fifths being singletons. No antigen has been identified for these receptors. This sample comprised PBMCs, obtained from a glioma patient whose treatment included an IDH1 peptide vaccine. The receptors were sampled from a young man with glioma.

The rearrangement uses TRBV6-1 and TRBJ2-6; perhaps TRBD1 as D (6 bases). V was trimmed by 7 bases and J by 4 bases, leaving 11 bases between them. CDR3 length: 14 amino acids. Per the germline V gene, CDR1 is MNHNS and CDR2 is SASEGT. The CDR3 spells CASIPGDGANVLTF. Written as DNA, the CDR3 is TGTGCCAGCATCCCAGGGGACGGGGCCAACGTCCTGACTTTC.

This clone was recorded a few times. The V call is TRBV27, the J call TRBJ1-6; unclear D gene. Germline assignment: CDR1 MNHEY and CDR2 SMNVEV (reference sequence). The CDR3 is 14 amino acids. Trimming took 3 bases from V and 9 from J, leaving 12 bases between them. CDR3 sequence: CASSFGEGFSPLHF. For the CDR3, the DNA is TGTGCCAGCAGTTTCGGGGAAGGCTTTTCACCCCTCCACTTT.

This sequence joins TRBV5-1 and TRBJ2-3; 7 positions match TRBD1. The CDR3 spans 15 residues. Germline V lookup: CDR1 SGHRS, CDR2 YFSETQ. J gave up 0 bases and V 4 bases, and 5 bases lay outside the gene matches. CDR3 amino acids: CASSRDRSSTDTQYF. In DNA, the CDR3 is TGCGCCAGCAGCCGGGACAGATCAAGCACAGATACGCAGTATTTT. The full variable domain, in which reference TRBV5-1 and TRBJ2-3 provide the parts outside the CDR3, is KAGVTQTPRYLIKTRGQQVTLSCSPISGHRSVSWYQQTPGQGLQFLFEYFSETQRNKGNFPGRFSGRQFSNSRSEMNVSTLELGDSALYLCASSRDRSSTDTQYFGPGTRLTVL.

The V and J genes are TRBV28 and TRBJ2-1; 9 nucleotides align to TRBD2. Per germline, CDR1 MDHEN and CDR2 SYDVKM. Trimming took 5 bases from V and 4 from J; bases not matched to a gene: 9. CDR3 length: 16 amino acids. CDR3 in amino acids: CASSGLAGLGYNEQFF. CDR3 bases: TGTGCCAGCAGTGGCCTAGCGGGGCTTGGGTACAATGAGCAGTTCTTC.

The chain employs TRBV5-1 and TRBJ2-6, with D unclear. V shed 4 bases and J shed 0 bases, with 8 bases lying between them. This CDR3 region has 15 residues. CDR1 and CDR2 (germline): SGHRS, YFSETQ. The CDR3 nucleotides read TGCGCCAGCAGCGTTATAAGCTCTGGGGCCAACGTCCTGACTTTC. It is translated as CASSVISSGANVLTF.

This clone is medium-sized within its sample. The same CDR3 is also encoded by other DNA sequences in this sample. The chain has TRBV7-2 and TRBJ2-2; 7 nucleotides line up with TRBD2. There are 14 residues in the CDR3. Per the germline V gene, CDR1 is SGHTA and CDR2 is FQGNSA. Trimming took 2 bases from V and 6 from J; bases not matched to a gene: 3. CDR3 region: CASSLMGGPGELFF. The CDR3 DNA reads TGTGCCAGCAGCTTAATGGGAGGGCCCGGGGAGCTGTTTTTT. Full variable domain (missing parts from reference TRBV7-2 and TRBJ2-2): GAGVSQSPSNKVTEKGKDVELRCDPISGHTALYWYRQSLGQGLEFLIYFQGNSAPDKSGLPSDRFSAERTGGSVSTLTIQRTQQEDSAVYLCASSLMGGPGELFFGEGSRLTVL.

The chain links TRBV11-3 to TRBJ2-7; possibly TRBD1 or TRBD2 for D (6 bases each). The CDR3 covers 14 residues. Germline assignment: CDR1 SGHNT and CDR2 YENEEA. Trimming took off 6 bases at V and 5 bases at J, with 17 bases between the two ends. This chain's CDR3 is CASSLGGSLNEQYF. The CDR3 nucleotides are TGTGCCAGCAGTCTAGGGGGGAGTCTAAACGAGCAGTACTTC. The full variable domain, its missing parts supplied by reference TRBV11-3 and TRBJ2-7, is EAGVVQSPRYKIIEKKQPVAFWCNPISGHNTLYWYLQNLGQGPELLIRYENEEAVDDSQLPKDRFSAERLKGVDSTLKIQPAELGDSAVYLCASSLGGSLNEQYFGPGTRLTVT.

The CDR3 is CASSKTIGFSGELFF. CDR3 in DNA: TGTGCCAGCAGTAAAACAATCGGGTTCTCCGGGGAGCTGTTTTTT. V and J are TRBV6-5 and TRBJ2-2; no reliable D call. The CDR3 has 15 amino acids. Germline V gene data show CDR1 as MNHEY and CDR2 as SVGAGI. V was trimmed by 5 bases and J by 6 bases, leaving 16 bases between them.

The rearrangement links TRBV5-6 to TRBJ1-4; D ambiguous. The CDR3 has 16 residues. Germline V CDR1 and CDR2: SGHDT, YYEEEE. Trimming cost V 2 bases and J 3 bases, with 14 bases left between them. DNA of the CDR3: TGTGCCAGCAGCTTTACAACCGACGGGGCTAATGAAAAACTGTTTTTT. Translating it yields CASSFTTDGANEKLFF.

The rearrangement links TRBV19 to TRBJ2-1; TRBD1 is a possible D gene (6 bases). Germline CDR1 LNHDA, CDR2 SQIVND (reference sequence). The CDR3 spans 14 residues. V lost 2 bases, J lost 10 bases, and 15 bases lay in between. The CDR3 DNA reads TGTGCCAGTAGTATACGGGACACGAAATACGAGCAGTTCTTC. Residues: CASSIRDTKYEQFF.

This sequence joins TRBV19 and TRBJ1-1; D perhaps matches TRBD1 (6 bases). CDR1 is LNHDA and CDR2 is SQIVND in the germline V gene (reference sequence). V lost 3 bases and J lost 4, with 12 bases in between. There are 14 residues in the CDR3. Here the CDR3 reads CASSIRRGLTEAFF. The DNA of the CDR3 is TGTGCCAGTAGTATCCGGCGGGGGCTCACTGAAGCTTTCTTT. The full variable domain, rest sourced from reference TRBV19 and TRBJ1-1, is DGGITQSPKYLFRKEGQNVTLSCEQNLNHDAMYWYRQDPGQGLRLIYYSQIVNDFQKGDIAEGYSVSREKKESFPLTVTSAQKNPTAFYLCASSIRRGLTEAFFGQGTRLTVV.

The V and J genes are TRBV2 and TRBJ2-3; no firm D call. The CDR3 is 14 amino acids. Trimming shortened V by 4 bases and J by 1 base, and 9 bases separated the two germline ends. Germline V CDR1 and CDR2: SNHLY, FYNNEI. CDR3 coding DNA: TGTGCCAGCAGTGGGGGTGGGGGCACAGATACGCAGTATTTT. Translating it yields CASSGGGGTDTQYF.

The rearrangement links TRBV15 to TRBJ1-6, with D perhaps matching TRBD1 (5 bases). Germline CDR1 is LNHNV and CDR2 is YYDKDF (reference sequence). This CDR3 is built from 15 residues. V was shortened by 0 bases and J by 5 bases, with 8 bases between the two germline ends. Here the CDR3 reads CATSRDGGNNSPLHF. The CDR3 DNA reads TGTGCCACCAGCAGAGATGGGGGAAATAATTCACCCCTCCACTTT.

V usage is TRBV6-1 and J usage is TRBJ2-3; 7 bases match TRBD2. Germline V gene lookup returns CDR1 MNHNS and CDR2 SASEGT. Losses at the gene ends were 4 bases for V and 2 bases for J; bases not matched to a gene: 6. The CDR3 covers 15 residues. The CDR3 sequence is CASSVNLAVTDTQYF. In DNA form, the CDR3 reads TGTGCCAGCAGTGTAAATCTAGCGGTCACAGATACGCAGTATTTT.

The DNA for the CDR3 is TGTGCCAGCAGTTCGGAGTTCTCTGGAAACACCATATATTTT. It translates to CASSSEFSGNTIYF. V gene TRBV28 combines with J gene TRBJ1-3; D gene ambiguous. The CDR3 is made up of 14 amino acids. CDR1 MDHEN and CDR2 SYDVKM come from the germline V gene. V was clipped by 4 bases and J by 0 bases, with 7 bases between them.

The V call is TRBV10-3, the J call TRBJ2-1; D tentatively reads TRBD1 or TRBD2 (5 bases each). Trimming shortened V by 6 bases and J by 6 bases, and 18 bases separated the two germline ends. Per germline, CDR1 ENHRY and CDR2 SYGVKD. The CDR3 sequence is 15 residues long. The CDR3, as DNA: TGTGCCATCAGAGGGGACCCTCGGGGCCCCAATGAGCAGTTCTTC. Translating it yields CAIRGDPRGPNEQFF.

The chain joins TRBV5-1 to TRBJ1-3; D is unresolved. V was shortened by 4 bases and J by 2 bases, with 7 bases between the two germline ends. Per the germline V gene, CDR1 is SGHRS and CDR2 is YFSETQ. This CDR3 comprises 13 residues. This CDR3 is CASSPYTGNTIYF. The CDR3 DNA sequence: TGCGCCAGCAGCCCATATACTGGAAACACCATATATTTT.

This chain connects TRBV28 to TRBJ2-7, with 7 bases identical to TRBD1. This CDR3 is built from 14 residues. Germline V gene sequence: CDR1 MDHEN, CDR2 SYDVKM. The V and J ends lost 8 bases and 0 bases, in that order; junction bases with no gene match: 7. The chain's CDR3 is CASRNRDSSYEQYF. Written as DNA, the CDR3 is TGTGCCAGCCGGAACCGGGACAGCTCCTACGAGCAGTACTTC. Full variable domain (missing parts from reference TRBV28 and TRBJ2-7): DVKVTQSSRYLVKRTGEKVFLECVQDMDHENMFWYRQDPGLGLRLIYFSYDVKMKEKGDIPEGYSVSREKKERFSLILESASTNQTSMYLCASRNRDSSYEQYFGPGTRLTVT.

The chain links TRBV5-1 to TRBJ2-5; TRBD2 is a possible D gene (5 bases). The CDR3 length is 14 residues. Germline V gene data show CDR1 as SGHRS and CDR2 as YFSETQ. V lost 4 bases and J 0 bases, leaving 10 bases between the germline ends. CDR3 region: CASSREPYQETQYF. CDR3 coding DNA: TGCGCCAGCAGCCGGGAACCGTACCAAGAGACCCAGTACTTC.

The gene calls are TRBV7-2 and TRBJ1-2, with D possibly being TRBD1 (6 bases). This CDR3 has 15 amino acids. Trimming removed 1 base at V and 4 bases at J, with 13 bases between. CDR1 and CDR2 from the germline V gene are SGHTA and FQGNSA. The CDR3 region has the DNA TGTGCCAGCAGCTTAGAGGCAGGGGTAGCCTATGGCTACACCTTC. Amino acids: CASSLEAGVAYGYTF. Together with reference TRBV7-2 and TRBJ1-2, the CDR3 gives the full variable domain: GAGVSQSPSNKVTEKGKDVELRCDPISGHTALYWYRQSLGQGLEFLIYFQGNSAPDKSGLPSDRFSAERTGGSVSTLTIQRTQQEDSAVYLCASSLEAGVAYGYTFGSGTRLTVV.

The V and J genes are TRBV6-1 and TRBJ2-5; 8 nucleotides line up with TRBD2. The CDR3 length is 13 residues. Trimming at V came to 8 bases and at J to 5 bases, leaving 7 bases not matched to a gene. Germline CDR1 and CDR2: MNHNS and SASEGT. This chain's CDR3 is CASRGLVTETQYF. As DNA, the CDR3 is TGTGCCAGCCGGGGACTAGTTACGGAGACCCAGTACTTC.